Listed below are T cell receptor beta chains from one sample, sequenced in a study of T cell clonotyping in hematopoietic cell transplantation. The table came from immunoSEQ multiplex PCR; TCRdb's copy has only in-frame clones and leaves some out. The table shows about 80,000 clones, with 95% to 97% occurring only once. The sample consisted of peripheral blood mononuclear cells, taken before stem cell transplant. Every receptor here comes from a woman aged 45 to 65 with acute myeloid leukemia. Some clones in this sample may be carry-over from other donors' samples. CDR3s include the opening cysteine and the closing phenylalanine or tryptophan. A D gene is named only where the DNA matches it firmly. Not all rows give a size; the values are once, few, many and, for expanded clones, a class.

clone size: .; V gene: TRBV4-1; D gene: .; J gene: TRBJ1-1; CDR3 protein: CASSQDSHTREAFF; CDR3 DNA: TGCGCCAGCAGCCAAGATAGCCACACGAGGGAAGCTTTCTTT
clone size: once; V gene: TRBV10-1; D gene: TRBD1; J gene: TRBJ1-1; CDR3 protein: CASGQGGQTEAFF; CDR3 DNA: TGCGCCAGCGGACAGGGAGGACAAACTGAAGCTTTCTTT
clone size: .; V gene: TRBV19; D gene: .; J gene: TRBJ2-2; CDR3 protein: CASSGQDDGTGELFF; CDR3 DNA: TGTGCCAGTAGTGGCCAGGATGACGGTACCGGGGAGCTGTTTTTT
clone size: .; V gene: TRBV11-2; D gene: TRBD2; J gene: TRBJ2-3; CDR3 protein: CASSLVFGGAPDTQYF; CDR3 DNA: TGTGCCAGCAGCTTAGTTTTCGGGGGGGCCCCAGATACGCAGTATTTT
clone size: .; V gene: TRBV19; D gene: .; J gene: TRBJ2-1; CDR3 protein: CASRWTQGGEQFF; CDR3 DNA: TGTGCCAGTAGGTGGACACAAGGTGGAGAGCAGTTCTTC
clone size: .; V gene: TRBV15; D gene: .; J gene: TRBJ1-1; CDR3 protein: CATSISYHTEAFF; CDR3 DNA: TGTGCCACCAGCATCAGCTACCACACTGAAGCTTTCTTT
clone size: .; V gene: TRBV5-6; D gene: .; J gene: TRBJ1-1; CDR3 protein: CASSLLRVNTEAFF; CDR3 DNA: TGTGCCAGCAGCTTGTTACGGGTGAACACTGAAGCTTTCTTT
clone size: .; V gene: TRBV6-1; D gene: .; J gene: TRBJ1-1; CDR3 protein: CASSERRAAAEAFF; CDR3 DNA: TGTGCCAGCAGTGAAAGGAGGGCCGCCGCTGAAGCTTTCTTT
clone size: .; V gene: TRBV30; D gene: TRBD1; J gene: TRBJ1-2; CDR3 protein: CASSGDRGLGYTF; CDR3 DNA: TGTGCCTCCTCCGGGGACAGGGGGCTGGGCTACACCTTC
clone size: once; V gene: TRBV19; D gene: TRBD1; J gene: TRBJ1-1; CDR3 protein: CASSARGTGRMNTEAFF; CDR3 DNA: TGTGCCAGTAGCGCAAGGGGGACAGGCCGTATGAACACTGAAGCTTTCTTT
clone size: .; V gene: TRBV4-2; D gene: TRBD1; J gene: TRBJ2-5; CDR3 protein: CASSQQGPPQETQYF; CDR3 DNA: TGTGCCAGCAGTCAACAGGGGCCGCCCCAAGAGACCCAGTACTTC
clone size: .; V gene: TRBV29-1; D gene: TRBD2; J gene: TRBJ2-7; CDR3 protein: CSVGDGGLAGGPSSYEQYF; CDR3 DNA: TGCAGCGTTGGTGATGGGGGGCTAGCGGGAGGACCGAGCTCCTACGAGCAGTACTTC
clone size: .; V gene: TRBV2; D gene: .; J gene: TRBJ1-4; CDR3 protein: CASSWGPGNEKLFF; CDR3 DNA: TGTGCCAGCAGTTGGGGACCAGGGAATGAAAAACTGTTTTTT
clone size: .; V gene: TRBV2; D gene: TRBD1; J gene: TRBJ1-6; CDR3 protein: CASSVGQGDSPLHF; CDR3 DNA: TGTGCCAGCAGTGTGGGACAGGGGGATTCACCCCTCCACTTT
clone size: once; V gene: TRBV7-6; D gene: TRBD2; J gene: TRBJ2-2; CDR3 protein: CASRYYGGAKDGELFF; CDR3 DNA: TGTGCCAGCAGATATTACGGGGGGGCTAAAGACGGGGAGCTGTTTTTT
clone size: .; V gene: TRBV6-6; D gene: TRBD1; J gene: TRBJ1-2; CDR3 protein: CASSFDRGGYTF; CDR3 DNA: TGTGCCAGCAGTTTCGACAGGGGCGGCTACACCTTC
clone size: .; V gene: TRBV21-1; D gene: .; J gene: TRBJ2-5; CDR3 protein: CASTYRDHQEYEGSGTQYF; CDR3 DNA: TGTGCCAGCACCTACCGAGACCATCAGGAGTATGAGGGGTCTGGGACCCAGTACTTC
clone size: once; V gene: TRBV29-1; D gene: .; J gene: TRBJ1-1; CDR3 protein: CSVEEFEYTEAFF; CDR3 DNA: TGCAGCGTTGAAGAATTCGAGTACACTGAAGCTTTCTTT
clone size: .; V gene: TRBV5-1; D gene: .; J gene: TRBJ2-7; CDR3 protein: CASSLGPGPSYEQYF; CDR3 DNA: TGCGCCAGCAGCTTGGGACCGGGACCCTCCTACGAGCAGTACTTC
clone size: .; V gene: TRBV19; D gene: .; J gene: TRBJ1-4; CDR3 protein: CASNHRGSQEKLFF; CDR3 DNA: TGTGCCAGTAACCATAGGGGGTCGCAAGAAAAACTGTTTTTT
clone size: .; V gene: TRBV30; D gene: TRBD1; J gene: TRBJ2-1; CDR3 protein: CAAPGQALGDEQFF; CDR3 DNA: TGTGCCGCGCCGGGACAGGCCTTAGGGGACGAGCAGTTCTTC
clone size: .; V gene: TRBV30; D gene: TRBD1; J gene: TRBJ1-1; CDR3 protein: CAWSRSTGGRGTEAFF; CDR3 DNA: TGTGCCTGGAGTCGATCGACAGGGGGCCGGGGCACTGAAGCTTTCTTT
clone size: .; V gene: TRBV29-1; D gene: .; J gene: TRBJ1-2; CDR3 protein: CSVGRGARIVDYGYTF; CDR3 DNA: TGCAGCGTTGGAAGGGGGGCGCGGATTGTTGACTATGGCTACACCTTC
clone size: .; V gene: TRBV30; D gene: TRBD1; J gene: TRBJ2-7; CDR3 protein: CAWSVYGQGSLAEQYF; CDR3 DNA: TGTGCCTGGAGTGTATACGGACAGGGAAGTCTTGCCGAGCAGTACTTC
clone size: .; V gene: TRBV6-5; D gene: .; J gene: TRBJ2-7; CDR3 protein: CASSYSWEMGEQYF; CDR3 DNA: TGTGCCAGCAGTTACTCTTGGGAAATGGGCGAGCAGTACTTC
clone size: .; V gene: TRBV30; D gene: .; J gene: TRBJ1-4; CDR3 protein: CAWSTGNGNEKLFF; CDR3 DNA: TGTGCCTGGAGTACAGGGAACGGTAATGAAAAACTGTTTTTT
clone size: once; V gene: TRBV25-1; D gene: .; J gene: TRBJ1-2; CDR3 protein: CASRGGEYGYTF; CDR3 DNA: TGTGCCAGCAGAGGCGGGGAATATGGCTACACCTTC
clone size: once; V gene: TRBV19; D gene: TRBD1; J gene: TRBJ2-3; CDR3 protein: CATKTGLRTDTQYF; CDR3 DNA: TGTGCCACCAAGACAGGGTTAAGGACAGATACGCAGTATTTT
clone size: .; V gene: TRBV30; D gene: .; J gene: TRBJ2-7; CDR3 protein: CAWSVGSSYEQYF; CDR3 DNA: TGTGCCTGGAGTGTTGGCAGCTCCTACGAGCAGTACTTC
clone size: .; V gene: TRBV2; D gene: .; J gene: TRBJ1-5; CDR3 protein: CASSFDSMNQPQHF; CDR3 DNA: TGTGCCAGCAGTTTCGACAGCATGAATCAGCCCCAGCATTTT
clone size: few; V gene: TRBV7-9; D gene: .; J gene: TRBJ1-2; CDR3 protein: CASSLLSRGADYGYTF; CDR3 DNA: TGTGCCAGCAGCTTATTGTCACGGGGGGCAGACTATGGCTACACCTTC
clone size: .; V gene: TRBV15; D gene: .; J gene: TRBJ2-5; CDR3 protein: CATSRDDDVPYF; CDR3 DNA: TGTGCCACCAGCAGAGATGATGATGTCCCGTACTTC
clone size: .; V gene: TRBV27; D gene: .; J gene: TRBJ1-1; CDR3 protein: CASSLSLLNTEAFF; CDR3 DNA: TGTGCCAGCAGTTTATCCTTGTTGAACACTGAAGCTTTCTTT
clone size: .; V gene: TRBV25-1; D gene: TRBD1; J gene: TRBJ1-2; CDR3 protein: CASRVPGTGSNYTF; CDR3 DNA: TGTGCCAGCAGAGTCCCTGGGACAGGGTCTAACTACACCTTC
clone size: .; V gene: TRBV7-2; D gene: .; J gene: TRBJ2-7; CDR3 protein: CASSQGREQYF; CDR3 DNA: TGTGCCAGCAGTCAGGGGCGCGAGCAGTACTTC
clone size: .; V gene: TRBV21-1; D gene: .; J gene: TRBJ1-1; CDR3 protein: CARTGLISEAFF; CDR3 DNA: TGTGCCAGGACAGGGCTTATCTCTGAAGCTTTCTTT
clone size: .; V gene: TRBV4-1; D gene: TRBD1; J gene: TRBJ2-3; CDR3 protein: CASSQGPGQGVDTQYF; CDR3 DNA: TGCGCCAGCAGCCAGGGACCGGGACAGGGGGTAGATACGCAGTATTTT
clone size: .; V gene: TRBV5-1; D gene: .; J gene: TRBJ1-1; CDR3 protein: CASSLTPGGAEAFF; CDR3 DNA: TGCGCCAGCAGCCTCACACCGGGCGGGGCTGAAGCTTTCTTT
clone size: once; V gene: TRBV19; D gene: .; J gene: TRBJ2-7; CDR3 protein: CASSIGRGLSYEQYF; CDR3 DNA: TGTGCCAGTAGTATTGGTAGGGGCTTATCCTACGAGCAGTACTTC
clone size: .; V gene: TRBV7-8; D gene: .; J gene: TRBJ2-5; CDR3 protein: CASRNSGPQETQYF; CDR3 DNA: TGTGCCAGCAGAAATTCAGGGCCCCAAGAGACCCAGTACTTC
clone size: .; V gene: TRBV2; D gene: TRBD2; J gene: TRBJ2-1; CDR3 protein: CASTVSGLGVWNEQFF; CDR3 DNA: TGTGCCAGCACCGTGTCGGGACTAGGTGTTTGGAATGAGCAGTTCTTC
clone size: .; V gene: TRBV27; D gene: TRBD2; J gene: TRBJ2-2; CDR3 protein: CAGYSGLTGELFF; CDR3 DNA: TGTGCCGGCTATAGCGGGCTTACCGGGGAGCTGTTTTTT
clone size: .; V gene: TRBV14; D gene: .; J gene: TRBJ1-2; CDR3 protein: CASSQLGPAYGYTF; CDR3 DNA: TGTGCCAGCAGCCAATTGGGACCGGCCTATGGCTACACCTTC
clone size: .; V gene: TRBV11-2; D gene: TRBD1; J gene: TRBJ1-4; CDR3 protein: CASSSDRERRLFF; CDR3 DNA: TGTGCCAGCAGCTCCGACAGGGAACGACGCCTGTTTTTT
clone size: .; V gene: TRBV4-2; D gene: .; J gene: TRBJ2-5; CDR3 protein: CASSQESGYETQYF; CDR3 DNA: TGTGCCAGCAGCCAAGAGAGCGGGTATGAGACCCAGTACTTC
clone size: .; V gene: TRBV27; D gene: .; J gene: TRBJ2-7; CDR3 protein: CASRGTSYEQYF; CDR3 DNA: TGTGCCAGCAGGGGGACGAGTTACGAGCAGTACTTC
clone size: .; V gene: TRBV6-5; D gene: .; J gene: TRBJ2-7; CDR3 protein: CASSSPYEQYF; CDR3 DNA: TGTGCCAGCAGTTCTCCCTACGAGCAGTACTTC
clone size: .; V gene: TRBV9; D gene: TRBD1; J gene: TRBJ2-7; CDR3 protein: CASSVGRDRGSHEQYF; CDR3 DNA: TGTGCCAGCAGCGTGGGCCGGGACAGGGGTTCCCACGAGCAGTACTTC
clone size: .; V gene: TRBV20-1; D gene: .; J gene: TRBJ2-5; CDR3 protein: CSARGQETQYF; CDR3 DNA: TGCAGTGCTAGAGGCCAGGAGACCCAGTACTTC
clone size: .; V gene: TRBV13; D gene: .; J gene: TRBJ1-4; CDR3 protein: CASSLRSHNEKLFF; CDR3 DNA: TGTGCCAGCAGCTTAAGGTCACATAATGAAAAACTGTTTTTT
clone size: .; V gene: TRBV10-3; D gene: .; J gene: TRBJ2-7; CDR3 protein: CAISESAGHRYEQYF; CDR3 DNA: TGTGCCATCAGTGAGTCTGCGGGTCACCGCTACGAGCAGTACTTC
clone size: .; V gene: TRBV6-1; D gene: TRBD1; J gene: TRBJ1-3; CDR3 protein: CASSAGTAGNTIYF; CDR3 DNA: TGTGCCAGCAGCGCCGGGACAGCTGGAAACACCATATATTTT
clone size: once; V gene: TRBV28; D gene: .; J gene: TRBJ2-7; CDR3 protein: CASCGRRANEQYF; CDR3 DNA: TGTGCCAGCTGCGGTCGCAGAGCCAACGAGCAGTACTTC
clone size: .; V gene: TRBV30; D gene: .; J gene: TRBJ2-7; CDR3 protein: CALGGTYEQYF; CDR3 DNA: TGTGCCTTAGGGGGAACCTACGAGCAGTACTTC
clone size: .; V gene: TRBV7-2; D gene: .; J gene: TRBJ2-1; CDR3 protein: CASIRGSYNEQFF; CDR3 DNA: TGTGCCAGCATCCGGGGAAGCTACAATGAGCAGTTCTTC
clone size: .; V gene: TRBV28; D gene: .; J gene: TRBJ1-1; CDR3 protein: CASRRLAGENTEAFF; CDR3 DNA: TGTGCCAGCAGGCGGCTGGCAGGGGAGAACACTGAAGCTTTCTTT